Following are 9 T cell receptor beta chains from one sample sequenced in a study of type 1 and type 2 diabetes patients. Amplification started from genomic DNA. A primer set of 30 forward and 13 reverse primers amplified the CDR3. Using its own MiXCR run on the multiplex PCR reads, TCRdb lists one record per CDR3 protein. The table shows more than 250,000 distinct CDR3 sequences, with roughly 50% occurring only once. The sample was peripheral blood mononuclear cells (PBMCs). Source of these receptors: a man younger than 35 with type 2 diabetes.

This clonotype has only a few counts. The rearrangement links TRBV25-1 to TRBJ2-1; D assignment may be TRBD1 or TRBD2 (6 bases each). V was cut by 8 bases and J by 8 bases, with 25 bases left in between. CDR1 and CDR2 (germline): MGHDK, SYGVNS. The CDR3 consists of 16 residues. CDR3 protein: CASGASRPNGGDEQFF. DNA for the CDR3: TGTGCCAGCGGGGCCTCCCGACCAAACGGGGGCGATGAGCAGTTCTTC.

The rearrangement uses TRBV19 and TRBJ1-5; 10 nucleotides agree with TRBD1. The J segment lost 5 bases and the V segment lost 9 bases, leaving 7 bases of the junction unmatched. The germline V gene has CDR1 LNHDA and CDR2 SQIVND (reference sequence). The length of the CDR3 is 14 residues. CDR3 in amino acids: CASRGQGFHQPQHF. The CDR3 DNA is TGTGCCAGCCGGGGACAGGGGTTTCATCAGCCCCAGCATTTT. Filled out from reference TRBV19 and TRBJ1-5, the complete variable domain reads DGGITQSPKYLFRKEGQNVTLSCEQNLNHDAMYWYRQDPGQGLRLIYYSQIVNDFQKGDIAEGYSVSREKKESFPLTVTSAQKNPTAFYLCASRGQGFHQPQHFGDGTRLSIL.

The chain employs TRBV19 and TRBJ1-1; TRBD1 matches at 7 bases. Trimming cost V 7 bases and J 1 base; bases outside gene matches: 9. Germline V gives CDR1 LNHDA, CDR2 SQIVND (reference sequence). The CDR3 length is 15 residues. The DNA for the CDR3 is TGTGCCAGTAAGCGGACAGGCCCGGGGAACACTGAAGCTTTCTTT. Translation gives CASKRTGPGNTEAFF.

The chain has TRBV6-5 and TRBJ2-7; 7 positions agree with TRBD2. Trimming removed 7 bases from V and 3 bases from J; junction bases left unmatched: 15. This CDR3 region has 16 residues. Germline lookup yields CDR1 MNHEY and CDR2 SVGAGI. CDR3 sequence (DNA): TGTGCCAGCACCCAGGCGGGAGTAAACGGTTACTACGAGCAGTACTTC. Translation gives CASTQAGVNGYYEQYF.

The chain carries TRBV20-1 and TRBJ2-1, with unresolved D. Germline CDR1 DFQATT, CDR2 SNEGSKA (reference sequence). There are 10 residues in the CDR3. Trimming stripped 2 bases from V and 10 bases from J, with 6 bases between. The CDR3 sequence is CSARNGEQFF. The CDR3 DNA sequence: TGCAGTGCTAGAAACGGGGAGCAGTTCTTC.

This clonotype was recorded a few times. This chain joins TRBV2 and TRBJ2-7; no clear D gene. Germline-derived CDR1 and CDR2 are SNHLY and FYNNEI. The CDR3 length is 15 residues. Trimming removed 3 bases from V and 5 bases from J, with 17 bases in between. This CDR3 is CASSDDLAGEDEQYF. The CDR3 DNA is TGTGCCAGCAGTGATGACCTCGCCGGCGAGGACGAGCAGTACTTC.

Remarks on this clonotype: The CDR3 carries no conserved terminal phenylalanine or tryptophan, so it likely arises from a read error. The chain combines TRBV29-1 with TRBJ1-1; D unclear. Trimming took off 5 bases at V and 5 bases at J, with 15 bases between the two ends. CDR3 length: 13 residues. CDR1 is SQVTM, CDR2 ANQGSEA, per germline. CDR3 nucleotides: TGCAGCGTTACTCCTCGGCGGCAAACTGAAGCTTTCTCT. Protein sequence: CSVTPRRQTEAFS.

The V call is TRBV6-6, the J call TRBJ2-4; the D gene could be TRBD1 or TRBD2 (5 bases each). V lost 2 bases and J lost 8, with 16 bases in between. Germline V gene data show CDR1 as MNHNY and CDR2 as SVGAGI (reference sequence). The CDR3 spans 15 residues. CDR3 sequence: CASSYRDRGAYIQYF. DNA for the CDR3: TGTGCCAGCAGTTACCGAGACAGAGGGGCATACATTCAGTACTTC.

As for this clonotype: It may be a read error: a sequence one base away is much more abundant. The chain couples TRBV2 to TRBJ1-4; D unresolved. The CDR3 loop spans 15 amino acids. The V and J ends lost 6 bases and 0 bases respectively, with 11 bases between them. The V gene's germline CDR1 is SNHLY and CDR2 FYNNEI. DNA of the CDR3: TGTGCCAGCAGCGCAGGCAGCGCAACTAATGAAAAACTGTTTTTT. Protein: CASSAGSATNEKLFF.